This is a list of T cell receptor beta chains from one sample in a study of monozygotic twins with inflammatory bowel disease. TCRdb reprocessed the 5' RACE reads; each CDR3 protein has one entry and no DNA is given. The listing records tens of thousands of distinct CDR3 sequences. Source material: blood. These TCRs come from a human donor with ulcerative colitis or Crohn's disease, or a healthy co-twin of an affected twin (not recorded which). Both conserved end residues are part of each CDR3.

j_call	v_call	cdr3_aa
TRBJ1-4	TRBV20-1	CSAKTGVNEKLFF
TRBJ2-2	TRBV7-2	CASSPAGLRNTGELFF
TRBJ2-7	TRBV6-2/TRBV6-3	CASTQESGGDNEQYF
TRBJ2-5	TRBV7-6	CASSLSDGTQNF
TRBJ2-1	TRBV12-3/TRBV12-4	CASRLHTTAYNEQFF
TRBJ2-7	TRBV20-1	CSAARLAGGHGPPEQYF
TRBJ2-7	TRBV20-1	CSARGGGPYEQYF
TRBJ2-7	TRBV5-4	CASSLVGGASYEQYF
TRBJ1-6	TRBV29-1	CSVEESFPQKTLHF
TRBJ1-6	TRBV5-1	CASSPMVGGDSPLHF
TRBJ2-7	TRBV5-1	CASSTRLAGGNEQYF